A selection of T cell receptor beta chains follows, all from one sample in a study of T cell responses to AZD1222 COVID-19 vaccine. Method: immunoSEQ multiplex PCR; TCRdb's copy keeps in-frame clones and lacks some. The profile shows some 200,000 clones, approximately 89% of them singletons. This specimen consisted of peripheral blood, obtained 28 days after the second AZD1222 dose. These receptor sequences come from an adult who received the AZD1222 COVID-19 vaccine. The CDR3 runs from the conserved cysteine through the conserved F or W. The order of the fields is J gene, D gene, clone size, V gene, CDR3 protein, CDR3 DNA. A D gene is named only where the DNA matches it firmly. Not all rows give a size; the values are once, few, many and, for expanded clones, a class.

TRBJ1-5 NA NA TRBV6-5 CASRPRNYSNQPQHF TGTGCCAGCAGACCAAGGAACTATAGCAATCAGCCCCAGCATTTT
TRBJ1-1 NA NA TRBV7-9 CASSPQTEAFF TGTGCCAGCAGCCCCCAGACTGAAGCTTTCTTT
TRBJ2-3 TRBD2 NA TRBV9 CASNVGLAGYGDTQYF TGTGCCAGCAATGTGGGTCTAGCGGGGTACGGAGATACGCAGTATTTT
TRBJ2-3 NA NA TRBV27 CASSLKRGTDTQYF TGTGCCAGCAGTTTGAAAAGGGGGACAGATACGCAGTATTTT
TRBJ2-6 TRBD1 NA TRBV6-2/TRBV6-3 CASSFTGGAGANVLTF TGTGCCAGCAGTTTTACAGGGGGCGCTGGGGCCAACGTCCTGACTTTC
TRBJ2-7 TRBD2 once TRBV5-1 CASSFRSGTSFASYEQYF TGCGCCAGCAGCTTTAGATCCGGGACTAGCTTTGCCTCCTACGAGCAGTACTTC
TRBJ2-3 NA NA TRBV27 CASSLGPGVSTDTQYF TGTGCCAGCAGTTTAGGGCCGGGGGTTAGCACAGATACGCAGTATTTT
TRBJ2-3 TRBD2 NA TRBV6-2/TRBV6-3 CASSYGGAGSTDTQYF TGTGCCAGCAGTTACGGAGGAGCGGGAAGCACAGATACGCAGTATTTT
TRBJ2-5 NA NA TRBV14 CASSQFGAAQETQYF TGTGCCAGCAGCCAGTTCGGGGCAGCTCAAGAGACCCAGTACTTC
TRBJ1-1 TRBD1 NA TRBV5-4 CASSLVTGVTEAFF TGTGCCAGCAGCTTGGTAACAGGGGTAACTGAAGCTTTCTTT
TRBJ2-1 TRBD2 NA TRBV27 CASQVGLGYNEQFF TGTGCCAGCCAGGTGGGACTAGGCTACAATGAGCAGTTCTTC
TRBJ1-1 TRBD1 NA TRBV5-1 CASSLAVGQGTEAFF TGCGCCAGCAGCTTGGCCGTGGGACAGGGCACTGAAGCTTTCTTT
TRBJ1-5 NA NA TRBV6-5 CASSPTGSSNQPQHF TGTGCCAGCAGCCCCACAGGGTCTAGCAATCAGCCCCAGCATTTT
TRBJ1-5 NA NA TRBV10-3 CAISERGTSGQPQHF TGTGCCATCAGTGAACGAGGGACCTCAGGGCAGCCCCAGCATTTT
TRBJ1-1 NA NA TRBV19 CASSSDTDTEAFF TGTGCCAGTAGTTCCGACACTGACACTGAAGCTTTCTTT
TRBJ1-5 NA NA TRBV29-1 CPSGVGDQPQHF TGCCCCTCTGGGGTTGGCGATCAGCCCCAGCATTTT
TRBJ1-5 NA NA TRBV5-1 CASSLAGDSNQPQHF TGCGCCAGCAGCTTGGCCGGGGACAGCAATCAGCCCCAGCATTTT
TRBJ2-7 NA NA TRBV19 CASSTQGGYYEQYF TGTGCCAGTAGTACCCAGGGGGGGTACTACGAGCAGTACTTC
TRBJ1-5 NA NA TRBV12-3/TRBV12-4 CATPWGVDQPQHF TGTGCCACTCCCTGGGGGGTCGATCAGCCCCAGCATTTT
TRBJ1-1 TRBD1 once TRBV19 CASSPRSSGTGRGTEAFF TGTGCCAGTAGTCCAAGATCCAGCGGGACAGGGAGGGGCACTGAAGCTTTCTTT
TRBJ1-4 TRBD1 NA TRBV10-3 CAISGGDRGLNEKLFF TGTGCCATCAGTGGGGGAGACAGGGGCCTTAATGAAAAACTGTTTTTT
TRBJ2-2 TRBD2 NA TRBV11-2 CASSQGGRLDTGELFF TGTGCCAGCAGCCAGGGAGGGCGTTTAGACACCGGGGAGCTGTTTTTT
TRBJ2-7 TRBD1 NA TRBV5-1 CASSLNPGQLSYEQYF TGCGCCAGCAGTCTGAATCCGGGACAGTTAAGCTACGAGCAGTACTTC
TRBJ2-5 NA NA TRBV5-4 CASSLSQETQYF TGTGCCAGCAGCTTGTCACAAGAGACCCAGTACTTC
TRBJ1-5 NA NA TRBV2 CASSEAGSQPQHF TGTGCCAGCAGTGAAGCGGGAAGTCAGCCCCAGCATTTT
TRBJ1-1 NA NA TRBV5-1 CASSLWGRGNTEAFF TGCGCCAGCAGCTTGTGGGGCAGGGGGAACACTGAAGCTTTCTTT
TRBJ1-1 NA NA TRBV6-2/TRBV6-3 CASSYSPIYAEAFF TGTGCCAGCAGTTACTCTCCGATTTACGCTGAAGCTTTCTTT
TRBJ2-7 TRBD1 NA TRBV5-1 CASSFDRGADEQYF TGCGCCAGCAGCTTCGACAGGGGCGCGGACGAGCAGTACTTC
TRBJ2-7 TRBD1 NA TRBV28 CASSLIFPRQGVHEQYF TGTGCCAGCAGTTTAATTTTCCCGAGACAGGGCGTCCACGAGCAGTACTTC
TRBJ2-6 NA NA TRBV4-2 CASSPGDKGLAGANVLTF TGTGCCAGCAGCCCAGGTGACAAGGGCCTCGCTGGGGCCAACGTCCTGACTTTC
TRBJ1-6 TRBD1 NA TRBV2 CASRGQQGTSPLHF TGTGCCAGCAGGGGGCAACAGGGGACTTCACCCCTCCACTTT
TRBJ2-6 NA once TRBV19 CASSWQVGANVLTF TGTGCCAGTAGCTGGCAGGTAGGGGCCAACGTCCTGACTTTC
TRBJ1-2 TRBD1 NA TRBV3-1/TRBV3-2 CASSPRTGGNGYTF TGTGCCAGCAGCCCCAGGACAGGGGGCAACGGCTACACCTTC
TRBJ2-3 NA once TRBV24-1 CATSGRIAADDPSTDTQYF TGTGCCACCAGTGGGAGGATAGCTGCCGACGATCCTAGCACAGATACGCAGTATTTT
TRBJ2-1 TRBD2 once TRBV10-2 CATGTSGAPSYNEQFF TGCGCCACCGGGACTAGCGGGGCCCCCTCCTACAATGAGCAGTTCTTC
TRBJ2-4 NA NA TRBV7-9 CASSAEGVKRNIQYF TGTGCCAGCAGCGCAGAGGGGGTAAAAAGAAACATTCAGTACTTC
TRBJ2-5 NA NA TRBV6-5 CASRWQGRQETQYF TGTGCCAGCCGGTGGCAGGGCCGCCAAGAGACCCAGTACTTC
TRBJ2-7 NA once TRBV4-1 CASSWEAGFHEQYF TGCGCCAGCAGCTGGGAGGCAGGGTTCCACGAGCAGTACTTC
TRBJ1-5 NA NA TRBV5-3 CARSLEWRPAYSNQPQHF TGTGCCAGAAGCTTGGAATGGCGGCCCGCCTATAGCAATCAGCCCCAGCATTTT
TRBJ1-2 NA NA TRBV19 CASSINLNYGYTF TGTGCCAGTAGTATAAACCTCAACTATGGCTACACCTTC
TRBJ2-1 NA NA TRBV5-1 CASSLAGRASNEQFF TGCGCCAGCAGCTTGGCGGGCAGGGCCAGCAATGAGCAGTTCTTC
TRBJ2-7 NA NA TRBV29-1 CSSLDSGEQYF TGCAGCTCTCTGGACAGCGGCGAGCAGTACTTC
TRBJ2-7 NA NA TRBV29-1 CSVGGSYEQYF TGCAGCGTGGGGGGCTCCTACGAGCAGTACTTC
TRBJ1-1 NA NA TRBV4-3 CASSRSRRMNTEAFF TGCGCCAGCAGCCGATCTAGGAGAATGAACACTGAAGCTTTCTTT
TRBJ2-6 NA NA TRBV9 CASSPQRRGSGANVLTF TGTGCCAGCAGCCCCCAGAGGAGGGGCTCTGGGGCCAACGTCCTGACTTTC
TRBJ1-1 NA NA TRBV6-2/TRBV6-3 CASSYLGVGTEAFF TGTGCCAGCAGTTACCTCGGGGTGGGCACTGAAGCTTTCTTT
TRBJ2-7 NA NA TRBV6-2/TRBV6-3 CASSSPGLAYEQYF TGTGCCAGCAGTTCCCCCGGACTGGCCTACGAGCAGTACTTC
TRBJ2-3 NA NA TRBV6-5 CASSSWASTDTQYF TGTGCCAGCAGTTCTTGGGCCTCCACAGATACGCAGTATTTT
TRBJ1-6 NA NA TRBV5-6 CASSFRGENSPLHF TGTGCCAGCAGCTTCCGGGGGGAGAATTCACCCCTCCACTTT
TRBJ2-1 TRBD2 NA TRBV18 CASSPQREGLGEQFF TGTGCCAGCTCACCACAGAGGGAGGGCCTTGGTGAGCAGTTCTTC
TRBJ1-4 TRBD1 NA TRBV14 CASSQRTGPNEKLFF TGTGCCAGCAGCCAAAGGACAGGGCCTAATGAAAAACTGTTTTTT
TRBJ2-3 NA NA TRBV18 CASSPPKLNTDTQYF TGTGCCAGCTCACCACCGAAGCTAAACACAGATACGCAGTATTTT
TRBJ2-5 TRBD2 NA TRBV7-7 CASSPTSGGETQYF TGTGCTAGCAGCCCCACCAGCGGGGGCGAGACCCAGTACTTC
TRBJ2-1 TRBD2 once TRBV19 CASSEGASGNNEQFF TGTGCCAGTAGTGAAGGGGCTAGCGGAAACAATGAGCAGTTCTTC
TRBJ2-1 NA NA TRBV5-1 CASSYGTDPYNEQFF TGCGCCAGCAGCTACGGGACCGATCCCTACAATGAGCAGTTCTTC
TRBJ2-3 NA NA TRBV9 CASSGQSTDTQYF TGTGCCAGCAGCGGACAGAGCACAGATACGCAGTATTTT
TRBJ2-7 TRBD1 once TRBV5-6 CASSPGQGDGEQYF TGTGCCAGCAGCCCCGGACAGGGAGATGGCGAGCAGTACTTC
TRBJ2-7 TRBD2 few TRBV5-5 CASSIRLAGGQDEQYF TGTGCCAGCAGCATCCGACTAGCGGGGGGCCAGGACGAGCAGTACTTC
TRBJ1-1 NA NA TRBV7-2 CASSLSILTEAFF TGTGCCAGCAGCTTATCTATATTAACTGAAGCTTTCTTT
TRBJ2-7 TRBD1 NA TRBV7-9 CASSVRDRATEQYF TGTGCCAGCAGCGTCCGGGACAGGGCCACCGAGCAGTACTTC